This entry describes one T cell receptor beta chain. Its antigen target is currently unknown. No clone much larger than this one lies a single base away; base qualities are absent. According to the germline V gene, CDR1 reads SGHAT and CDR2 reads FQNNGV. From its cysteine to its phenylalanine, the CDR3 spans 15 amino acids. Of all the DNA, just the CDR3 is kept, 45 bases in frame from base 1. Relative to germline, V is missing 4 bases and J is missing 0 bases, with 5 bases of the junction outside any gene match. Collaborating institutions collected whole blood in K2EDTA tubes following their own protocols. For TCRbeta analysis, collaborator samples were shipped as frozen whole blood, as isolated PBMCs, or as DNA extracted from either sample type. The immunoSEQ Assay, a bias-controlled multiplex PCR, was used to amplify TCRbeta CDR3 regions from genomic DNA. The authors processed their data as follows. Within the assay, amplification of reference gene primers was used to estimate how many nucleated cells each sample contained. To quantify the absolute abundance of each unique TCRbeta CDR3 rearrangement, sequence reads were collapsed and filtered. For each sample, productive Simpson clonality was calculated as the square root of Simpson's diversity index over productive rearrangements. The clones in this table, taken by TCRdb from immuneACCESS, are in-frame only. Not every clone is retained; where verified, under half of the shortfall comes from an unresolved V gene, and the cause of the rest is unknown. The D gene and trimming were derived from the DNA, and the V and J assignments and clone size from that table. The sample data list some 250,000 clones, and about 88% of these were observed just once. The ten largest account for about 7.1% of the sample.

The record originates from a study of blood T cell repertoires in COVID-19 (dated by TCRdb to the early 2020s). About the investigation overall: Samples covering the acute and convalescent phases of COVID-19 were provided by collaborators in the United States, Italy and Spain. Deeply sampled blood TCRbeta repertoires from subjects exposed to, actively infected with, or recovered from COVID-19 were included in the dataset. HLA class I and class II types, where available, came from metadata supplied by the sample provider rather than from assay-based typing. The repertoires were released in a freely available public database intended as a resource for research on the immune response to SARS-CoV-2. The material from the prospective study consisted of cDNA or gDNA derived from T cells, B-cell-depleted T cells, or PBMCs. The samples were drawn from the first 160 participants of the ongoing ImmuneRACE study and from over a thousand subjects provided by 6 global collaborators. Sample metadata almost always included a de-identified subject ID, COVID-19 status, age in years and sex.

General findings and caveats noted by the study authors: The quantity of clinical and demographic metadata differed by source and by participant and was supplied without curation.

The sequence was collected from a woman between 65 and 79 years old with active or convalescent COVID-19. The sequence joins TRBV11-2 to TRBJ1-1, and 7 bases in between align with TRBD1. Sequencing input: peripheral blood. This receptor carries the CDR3 CASSSGQTMNTEAFF. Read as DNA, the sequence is TGTGCCAGCAGCTCGGGACAGACTATGAACACTGAAGCTTTCTTT.